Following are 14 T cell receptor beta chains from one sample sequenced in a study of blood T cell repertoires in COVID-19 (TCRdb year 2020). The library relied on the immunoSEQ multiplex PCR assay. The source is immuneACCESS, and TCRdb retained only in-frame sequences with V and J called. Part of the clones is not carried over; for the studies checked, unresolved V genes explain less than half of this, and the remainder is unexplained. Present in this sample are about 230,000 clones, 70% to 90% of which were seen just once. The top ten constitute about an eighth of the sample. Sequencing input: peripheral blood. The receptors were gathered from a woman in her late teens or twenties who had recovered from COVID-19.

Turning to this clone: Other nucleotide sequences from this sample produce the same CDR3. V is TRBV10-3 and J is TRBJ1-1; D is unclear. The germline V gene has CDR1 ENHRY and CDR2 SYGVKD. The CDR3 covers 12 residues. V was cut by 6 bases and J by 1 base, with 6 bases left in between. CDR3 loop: CAIRSGNTEAFF. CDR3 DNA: TGTGCCATCAGATCGGGGAACACTGAAGCTTTCTTT.

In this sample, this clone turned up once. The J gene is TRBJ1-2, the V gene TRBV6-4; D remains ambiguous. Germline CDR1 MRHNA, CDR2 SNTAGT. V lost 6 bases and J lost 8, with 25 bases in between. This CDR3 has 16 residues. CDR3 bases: TGTGCCAGCAGCCCAACCCCGGAGGGCGGTTCGAACGGCTACACCTTC. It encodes CASSPTPEGGSNGYTF.

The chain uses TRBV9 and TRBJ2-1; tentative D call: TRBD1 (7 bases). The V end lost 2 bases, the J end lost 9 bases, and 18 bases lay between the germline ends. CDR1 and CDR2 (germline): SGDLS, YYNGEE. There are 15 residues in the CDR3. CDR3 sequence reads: CASSVYSSGGGEQFF. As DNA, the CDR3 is TGTGCCAGCAGCGTGTACTCCTCAGGGGGAGGTGAGCAGTTCTTC. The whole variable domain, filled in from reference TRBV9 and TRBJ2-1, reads DSGVTQTPKHLITATGQRVTLRCSPRSGDLSVYWYQQSLDQGLQFLIQYYNGEERAKGNILERFSAQQFPDLHSELNLSSLELGDSALYFCASSVYSSGGGEQFFGPGTRLTVL.

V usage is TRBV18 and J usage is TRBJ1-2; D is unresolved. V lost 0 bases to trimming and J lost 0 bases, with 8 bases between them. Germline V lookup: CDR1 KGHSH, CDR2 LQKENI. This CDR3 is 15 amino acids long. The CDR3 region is CASSPPPTANYGYTF. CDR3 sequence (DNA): TGTGCCAGCTCACCACCCCCTACAGCTAACTATGGCTACACCTTC.

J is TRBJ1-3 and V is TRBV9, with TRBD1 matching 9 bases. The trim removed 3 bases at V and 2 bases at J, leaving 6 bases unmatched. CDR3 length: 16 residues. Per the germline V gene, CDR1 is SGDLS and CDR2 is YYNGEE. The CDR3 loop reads CASSAYRGRTGNTIYF. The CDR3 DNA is TGTGCCAGCAGCGCATACAGGGGGCGAACTGGAAACACCATATATTTT.

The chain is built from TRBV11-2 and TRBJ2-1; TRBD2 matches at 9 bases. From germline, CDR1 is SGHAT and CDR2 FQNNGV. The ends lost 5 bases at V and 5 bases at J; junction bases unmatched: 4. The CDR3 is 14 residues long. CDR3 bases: TGTGCCAGCAGCGTAACTAGCGGGCACAATGAGCAGTTCTTC. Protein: CASSVTSGHNEQFF.

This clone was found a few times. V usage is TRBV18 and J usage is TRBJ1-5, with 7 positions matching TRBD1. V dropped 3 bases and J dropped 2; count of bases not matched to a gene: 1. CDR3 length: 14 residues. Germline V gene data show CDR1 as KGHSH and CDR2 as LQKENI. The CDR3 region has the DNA TGTGCCAGCTCACCGGACAGGCGCAATCAGCCCCAGCATTTT. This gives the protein CASSPDRRNQPQHF.

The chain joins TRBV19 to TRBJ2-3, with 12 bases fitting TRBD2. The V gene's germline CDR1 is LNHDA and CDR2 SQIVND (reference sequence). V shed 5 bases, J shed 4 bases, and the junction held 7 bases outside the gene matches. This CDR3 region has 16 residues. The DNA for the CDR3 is TGTGCCAGTAGTTTCCCGGGACTAGCGGGTCCAGATACGCAGTATTTT. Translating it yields CASSFPGLAGPDTQYF.

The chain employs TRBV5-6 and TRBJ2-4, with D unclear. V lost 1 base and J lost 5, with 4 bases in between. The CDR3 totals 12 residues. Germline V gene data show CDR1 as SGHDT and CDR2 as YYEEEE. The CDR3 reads CASSLSQNIQYF. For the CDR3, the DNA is TGTGCCAGCAGCTTGAGCCAAAACATTCAGTACTTC.

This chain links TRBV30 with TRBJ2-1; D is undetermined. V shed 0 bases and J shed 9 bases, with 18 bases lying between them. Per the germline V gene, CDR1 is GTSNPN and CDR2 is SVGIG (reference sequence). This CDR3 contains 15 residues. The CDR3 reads CAWSVSGSPPSEQFF. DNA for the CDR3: TGTGCCTGGAGTGTATCGGGTAGCCCACCAAGTGAGCAGTTCTTC. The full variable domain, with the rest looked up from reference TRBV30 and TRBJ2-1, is SQTIHQWPATLVQPVGSPLSLECTVEGTSNPNLYWYRQAAGRGLQLLFYSVGIGQISSEVPQNLSASRPQDRQFILSSKKLLLSDSGFYLCAWSVSGSPPSEQFFGPGTRLTVL.

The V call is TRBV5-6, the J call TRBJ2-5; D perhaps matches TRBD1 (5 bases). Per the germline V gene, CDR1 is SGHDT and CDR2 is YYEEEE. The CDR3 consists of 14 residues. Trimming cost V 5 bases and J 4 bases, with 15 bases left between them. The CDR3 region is CASSDTRDRETQYF. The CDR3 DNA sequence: TGTGCCAGCAGTGACACCAGGGATCGAGAGACCCAGTACTTC. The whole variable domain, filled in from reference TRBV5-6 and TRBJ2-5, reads DAGVTQSPTHLIKTRGQQVTLRCSPKSGHDTVSWYQQALGQGPQFIFQYYEEEERQRGNFPDRFSGHQFPNYSSELNVNALLLGDSALYLCASSDTRDRETQYFGPGTRLLVL.

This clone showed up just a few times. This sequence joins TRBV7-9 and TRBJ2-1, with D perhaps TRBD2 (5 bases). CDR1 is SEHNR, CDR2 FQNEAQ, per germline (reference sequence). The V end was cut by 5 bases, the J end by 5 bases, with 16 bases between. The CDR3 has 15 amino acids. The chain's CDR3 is CASSRRVGADNEQFF. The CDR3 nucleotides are TGTGCCAGCAGCCGACGGGTGGGAGCGGACAATGAGCAGTTCTTC.

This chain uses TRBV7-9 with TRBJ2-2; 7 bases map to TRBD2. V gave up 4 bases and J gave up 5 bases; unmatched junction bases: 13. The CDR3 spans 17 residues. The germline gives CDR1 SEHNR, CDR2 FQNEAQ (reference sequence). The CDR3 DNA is TGTGCCAGCAGCTCTCTCGGCGGGAGTGGCTGGACCGGGGAGCTGTTTTTT. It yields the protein CASSSLGGSGWTGELFF.

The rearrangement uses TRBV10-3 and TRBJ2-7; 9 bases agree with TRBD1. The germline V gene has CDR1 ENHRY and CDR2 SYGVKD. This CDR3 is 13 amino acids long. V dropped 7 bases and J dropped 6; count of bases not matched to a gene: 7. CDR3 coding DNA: TGTGCCATCACCGGGACAGGGAATCCCGAGCAGTACTTC. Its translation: CAITGTGNPEQYF.